In its sample, the clone carrying this T cell receptor beta chain was seen once. Germline lookup yields CDR1 KGHSH and CDR2 LQKENI. Trimming removed 2 bases from V and 7 bases from J; junction bases left unmatched: 2. The CDR3 has 14 amino acids. Original methodology: Amplified reference gene primers provided the basis for estimating nucleated cell counts. Measured with immunoSEQ multiplex PCR; TCRdb has only the in-frame clones, and not every one. That table furnishes V, J and clone size, whereas the DNA furnished D and trimming. The repertoire holds over 50,000 clones, with 85% as singletons. The entry originates in a study of blood T cell repertoires in COVID-19.

Material: peripheral blood. The chain combines TRBV18 with TRBJ1-4; 9 bases align to TRBD1. This receptor was taken from a man between 65 and 79 years old with acute or convalescent COVID-19. This CDR3 reads CASSPGTGREKLFF. The DNA of the CDR3 is TGTGCCAGCTCACCAGGGACAGGGCGTGAAAAACTGTTTTTT.